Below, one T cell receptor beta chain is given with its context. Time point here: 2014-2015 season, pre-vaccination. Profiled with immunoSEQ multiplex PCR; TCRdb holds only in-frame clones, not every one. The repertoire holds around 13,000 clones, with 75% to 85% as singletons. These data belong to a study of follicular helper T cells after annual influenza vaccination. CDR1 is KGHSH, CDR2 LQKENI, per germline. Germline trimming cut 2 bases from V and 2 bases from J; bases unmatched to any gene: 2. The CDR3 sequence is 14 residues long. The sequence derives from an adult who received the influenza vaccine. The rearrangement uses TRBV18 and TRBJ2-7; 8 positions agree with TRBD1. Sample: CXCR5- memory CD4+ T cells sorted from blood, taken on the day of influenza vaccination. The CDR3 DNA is TGTGCCAGCTCACCAACAGGGGGGCCCTACGAGCAGTACTTC. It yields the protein CASSPTGGPYEQYF.